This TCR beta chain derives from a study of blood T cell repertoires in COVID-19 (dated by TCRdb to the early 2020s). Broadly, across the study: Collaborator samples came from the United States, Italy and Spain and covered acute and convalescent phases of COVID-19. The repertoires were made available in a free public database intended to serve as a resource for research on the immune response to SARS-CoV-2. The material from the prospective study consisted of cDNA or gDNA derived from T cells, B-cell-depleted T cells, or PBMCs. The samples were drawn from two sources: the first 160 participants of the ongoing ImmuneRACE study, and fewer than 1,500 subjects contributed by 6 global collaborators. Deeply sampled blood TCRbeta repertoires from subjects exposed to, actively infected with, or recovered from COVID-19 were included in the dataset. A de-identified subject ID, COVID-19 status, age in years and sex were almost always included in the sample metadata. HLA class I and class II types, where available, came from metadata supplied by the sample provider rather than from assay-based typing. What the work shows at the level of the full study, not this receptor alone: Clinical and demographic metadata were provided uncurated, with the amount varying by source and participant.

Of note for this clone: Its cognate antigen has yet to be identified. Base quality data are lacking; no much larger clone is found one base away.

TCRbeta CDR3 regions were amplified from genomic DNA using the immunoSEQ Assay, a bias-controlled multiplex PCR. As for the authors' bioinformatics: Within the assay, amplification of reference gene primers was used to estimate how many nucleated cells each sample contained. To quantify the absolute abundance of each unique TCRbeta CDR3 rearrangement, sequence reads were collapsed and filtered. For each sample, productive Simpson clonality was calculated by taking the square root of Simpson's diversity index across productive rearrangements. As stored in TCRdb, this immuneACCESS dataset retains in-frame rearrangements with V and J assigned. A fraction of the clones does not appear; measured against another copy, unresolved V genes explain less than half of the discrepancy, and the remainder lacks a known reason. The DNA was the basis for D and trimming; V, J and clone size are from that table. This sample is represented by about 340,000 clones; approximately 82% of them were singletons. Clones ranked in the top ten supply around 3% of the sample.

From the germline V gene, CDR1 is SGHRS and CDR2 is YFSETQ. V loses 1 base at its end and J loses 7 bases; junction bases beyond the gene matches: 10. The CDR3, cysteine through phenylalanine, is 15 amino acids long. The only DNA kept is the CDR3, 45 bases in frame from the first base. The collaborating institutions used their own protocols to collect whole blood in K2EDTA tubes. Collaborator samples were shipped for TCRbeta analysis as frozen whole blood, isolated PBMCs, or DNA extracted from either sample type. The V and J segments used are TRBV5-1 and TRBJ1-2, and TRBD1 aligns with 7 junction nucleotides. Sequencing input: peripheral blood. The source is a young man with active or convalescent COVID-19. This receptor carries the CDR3 CASSLTVPHRGGYTF. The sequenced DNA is TGCGCCAGCAGCTTGACAGTTCCTCACAGGGGTGGCTACACCTTC.